The table lists the clone carrying this T cell receptor (beta chain) with a few counts. This CDR3 contains 14 residues. The germline V gene encodes CDR1 MNHEY and CDR2 SVGAGI. With 5 bases removed from V and 2 bases from J, the gap between germline ends came to 13 bases. Time point specified: patch test 2, 6 weeks after DPC sensitization. Regarding treatment: therapeutic diphenylcyclopropenone sensitization with weekly scalp DPC. Blood was drawn before each patch test was applied. Total RNA was isolated from unfractionated whole blood. The data belong to a study of human T cells and chemical hapten exposure. On the study more broadly: Minor pooled library volume differences mainly drove per-sample TCR yield variation.

The library tagged each cDNA molecule with unique molecular identifiers. TCRdb independently ran MiXCR on the RACE reads; one entry per CDR3 protein. Altogether about 73,000 distinct CDR3 sequences are present, 7.5% to 9.5% being singletons, with the ten largest covering roughly 3.8%. Material: whole blood, obtained in connection with sensitization to the hapten diphenylcyclopropenone (DPC). The sequence came from a woman between 50 and 59 years old with alopecia areata. Some clones in this sample may be carry-over from other donors' samples. V usage is TRBV6-5 and J usage is TRBJ2-7, with D unclear. The CDR3 region is CASSRNWATYEQYF. The CDR3, as DNA: TGTGCCAGCAGTCGAAATTGGGCTACCTACGAGCAGTACTTC.